Listed below are T cell receptor beta chains from one sample, sequenced in a study of blood T cell repertoires in COVID-19. Produced via immunoSEQ multiplex PCR; TCRdb's table is partial and in-frame only. The sample has hundreds of thousands of clones; just under 90% are singletons. Sequencing was performed on peripheral blood. These receptors all come from a woman between 18 and 29 years old with acute or convalescent COVID-19. Both conserved end residues are part of each CDR3. Fields, in order: V gene, D gene, clone size, J gene, CDR3 protein, CDR3 DNA. The D gene is left open where the match is weak. Part of the rows lack a size; the others show once, few, many or a class for expanded clones.

TRBV12-5	-	-	TRBJ2-3	CASGSEGDTQYF	TGTGCTAGTGGTTCGGAGGGGGATACGCAGTATTTT
TRBV7-6	-	-	TRBJ2-7	CASSLTGSSYEQYF	TGTGCCAGCAGCCTTACAGGGAGCTCCTACGAGCAGTACTTC
TRBV6-5	TRBD2	-	TRBJ2-7	CASRPGSGGSDEQYF	TGTGCCAGCCGACCGGGGAGCGGGGGGTCCGACGAGCAGTACTTC
TRBV6-6	-	-	TRBJ2-7	CASSPPGTSTYEQYF	TGTGCCAGCAGTCCCCCCGGGACATCTACCTACGAGCAGTACTTC
TRBV13	TRBD1	-	TRBJ1-3	CASSLGRGYSSGNTIYF	TGTGCCAGCAGCTTAGGCAGGGGGTATAGCTCTGGAAACACCATATATTTT
TRBV24-1	TRBD1	-	TRBJ2-4	CATSDAIDRGHGNIQYF	TGTGCCACCAGTGATGCAATCGACAGGGGGCACGGAAACATTCAGTACTTC
TRBV9	-	-	TRBJ2-3	CASSGRGPTDTQYF	TGTGCCAGCAGCGGACGGGGTCCCACGGATACGCAGTATTTT
TRBV5-6	-	-	TRBJ1-1	CASSPLTGGGSKMNTEAFF	TGTGCCAGCAGCCCTTTGACGGGAGGGGGTAGTAAAATGAACACTGAAGCTTTCTTT
TRBV28	-	-	TRBJ1-2	CASSFGLKFGYTF	TGTGCCAGCAGTTTCGGACTTAAGTTTGGCTACACCTTC
TRBV25-1	TRBD2	-	TRBJ2-1	CASSEPSTSTEQFF	TGTGCCAGCAGTGAACCGTCGACTAGCACTGAGCAGTTCTTC
TRBV6-2/TRBV6-3	-	-	TRBJ1-5	CASSYSTGLSNQPQHF	TGTGCCAGCAGTTACTCGACAGGCCTAAGCAATCAGCCCCAGCATTTT
TRBV12-5	-	-	TRBJ1-2	CASGAGYGYTF	TGTGCTAGTGGTGCGGGCTATGGCTACACCTTC
TRBV23-1	TRBD1	-	TRBJ2-2	CASSQSLRGRGELFF	TGCGCCAGCAGTCAATCTCTGAGGGGGCGAGGGGAGCTGTTTTTT
TRBV14	TRBD2	-	TRBJ2-5	CASSHWTSGGEETQYF	TGTGCCAGCAGCCACTGGACTAGCGGGGGGGAAGAGACCCAGTACTTC
TRBV4-1	TRBD1	-	TRBJ2-7	CASSRGDRRLYEQYF	TGCGCCAGCAGCCGAGGGGACAGGCGCCTCTACGAGCAGTACTTC
TRBV18	-	-	TRBJ1-3	CASSRTAGEGNTIYF	TGTGCCAGCTCAAGGACAGCTGGGGAGGGAAACACCATATATTTT
TRBV6-5	-	-	TRBJ1-1	CASLKEADAEAFF	TGTGCCAGCTTGAAAGAGGCAGACGCTGAAGCTTTCTTT
TRBV28	TRBD1	-	TRBJ1-4	CASSSTGVGEKLFF	TGTGCCAGCAGTTCGACAGGGGTAGGTGAAAAACTGTTTTTT
TRBV20-1	-	-	TRBJ2-7	CSASGKYEQYF	TGCAGTGCTAGTGGTAAATACGAGCAGTACTTC
TRBV12-3/TRBV12-4	-	-	TRBJ2-7	CASRMGLFYEQYF	TGTGCCAGCAGGATGGGACTGTTCTACGAGCAGTACTTC
TRBV7-3	-	-	TRBJ1-2	CASSQVPEEGYTF	TGTGCCAGCAGCCAAGTGCCGGAGGAAGGCTACACCTTC
TRBV5-1	TRBD1	-	TRBJ2-1	CASSFGQGAIDEQFF	TGCGCCAGCAGCTTCGGACAGGGGGCGATTGATGAGCAGTTCTTC
TRBV10-3	TRBD1	-	TRBJ1-1	CAISRMTGTNTEAFF	TGTGCCATCAGTAGGATGACAGGGACGAACACTGAAGCTTTCTTT
TRBV12-3/TRBV12-4	TRBD1	-	TRBJ1-2	CASSDRGRVITF	TGTGCCAGCAGTGACAGGGGGCGAGTTATAACCTTC
TRBV12-3/TRBV12-4	TRBD1	few	TRBJ1-5	CASSGQVNQPQHF	TGTGCCAGCAGCGGACAGGTCAATCAGCCCCAGCATTTT
TRBV7-3	-	-	TRBJ2-3	CASSLKRPGSGGIDTQYF	TGTGCCAGCAGCTTAAAGAGACCCGGGAGCGGAGGAATAGATACGCAGTATTTT
TRBV5-1	TRBD1	-	TRBJ2-5	CASSHQGAVETQYF	TGCGCCAGCAGCCATCAGGGGGCCGTAGAGACCCAGTACTTC
TRBV6-2/TRBV6-3	TRBD1	-	TRBJ1-2	CASSYFRGKDYGYTF	TGTGCCAGCAGTTACTTCAGGGGGAAGGACTATGGCTACACCTTC
TRBV19	-	-	TRBJ1-2	CASSMSGSYGYTF	TGTGCCAGTAGTATGTCGGGGTCCTATGGCTACACCTTC
TRBV23-1	TRBD1	-	TRBJ2-7	CASSPPGQASSYEQYF	TGCGCCAGCAGTCCCCCAGGACAGGCTAGCTCCTACGAGCAGTACTTC
TRBV2	-	-	TRBJ1-1	CASSAAGSYTEAFF	TGTGCCAGCAGTGCGGCAGGGTCGTACACTGAAGCTTTCTTT
TRBV24-1	-	-	TRBJ1-5	CATSAAGFSNQPQHF	TGTGCCACCAGTGCCGCGGGCTTTAGCAATCAGCCCCAGCATTTT
TRBV30	-	-	TRBJ1-2	CAWSDRSGFSSGYTF	TGTGCCTGGAGTGACAGGTCGGGCTTTTCGAGCGGCTACACCTTC
TRBV4-1	TRBD2	-	TRBJ2-3	CASSQVARGGWADTQYF	TGCGCCAGCAGCCAAGTCGCGCGGGGGGGATGGGCAGATACGCAGTATTTT
TRBV6-1	TRBD2	-	TRBJ2-3	CASSEKRASGGRTDTQYF	TGTGCCAGCAGTGAAAAAAGGGCTAGCGGGGGCCGCACAGATACGCAGTATTTT
TRBV5-6	-	-	TRBJ1-6	CASKDSRLRSVGNSPLHF	TGTGCCAGCAAAGACTCCCGACTAAGGTCGGTGGGGAATTCACCCCTCCACTTT
TRBV3-1/TRBV3-2	TRBD1	-	TRBJ1-6	CASSQVRQGIWSPLHF	TGTGCCAGCAGCCAAGTTAGACAGGGCATCTGGTCACCCCTCCACTTT
TRBV27	TRBD1	-	TRBJ1-2	CASSLSGQGYGYTF	TGTGCCAGCAGTTTATCGGGACAGGGGTATGGCTACACCTTC
TRBV7-2	-	-	TRBJ2-1	CASSTTGSSYNEQFF	TGTGCCAGCAGCACCACGGGGAGCTCCTACAATGAGCAGTTCTTC
TRBV6-5	TRBD1	-	TRBJ1-2	CASSHLPGQGSYTF	TGTGCCAGCAGTCACCTGCCTGGACAGGGGAGCTACACCTTC
TRBV5-4	TRBD1	-	TRBJ1-2	CASSPDRGTYGYTF	TGTGCCAGCAGTCCTGACAGGGGAACCTATGGCTACACCTTC
TRBV6-5	-	-	TRBJ2-3	CASSYSPGSGTDTQYF	TGTGCCAGCAGTTACTCTCCAGGGTCGGGCACAGATACGCAGTATTTT